This entry lists 26 T cell receptor beta chains sequenced from one sample in a study of human T cells and chemical hapten exposure. Stated time point: pre-sensitization, week 0. As for treatment: therapeutic diphenylcyclopropenone sensitization with weekly scalp DPC. MiXCR, run by TCRdb on the RACE reads, gives a single entry per CDR3 protein. The repertoire consists of about 120,000 distinct CDR3 sequences, with approximately 12% occurring once and the leading ten covering 2.5% to 3%. Here the sequenced sample was whole blood, taken in connection with sensitization to the hapten diphenylcyclopropenone (DPC). These receptors were collected from a woman between 18 and 29 years old with alopecia areata. Some clones in this sample may be carry-over from other donors' samples.

This chain connects TRBV9 to TRBJ2-3, with D perhaps TRBD2 (5 bases). V was pared by 0 bases and J by 6 bases, with 11 bases between. The CDR3 totals 14 residues. Germline-derived CDR1 and CDR2 are SGDLS and YYNGEE. CDR3: CASSVEDSVDTQYF. CDR3 DNA sequence: TGTGCCAGCAGCGTAGAAGATAGCGTTGATACGCAGTATTTT. Variable domain in full (rest from reference TRBV9 and TRBJ2-3): DSGVTQTPKHLITATGQRVTLRCSPRSGDLSVYWYQQSLDQGLQFLIQYYNGEERAKGNILERFSAQQFPDLHSELNLSSLELGDSALYFCASSVEDSVDTQYFGPGTRLTVL.

The chain recombines TRBV4-3 with TRBJ2-7, with 9 bases lining up with TRBD1. CDR3 length: 15 amino acids. CDR1 is LGHNA and CDR2 is YSLEER in the germline V gene. Trimming took 4 bases from V and 2 from J; bases not matched to a gene: 6. The CDR3 DNA sequence: TGCGCCAGCAGCCCTCGGACAGGGGTACCCTACGAGCAGTACTTC. Its translation is CASSPRTGVPYEQYF.

This clonotype was detected ten times or more. The chain links TRBV12-3 or TRBV12-4 to TRBJ2-5; 7 bases map to TRBD2. The J segment lost 0 bases and the V segment lost 4 bases, leaving 5 bases of the junction unmatched. There are 15 residues in the CDR3. CDR3 DNA: TGTGCCAGCAGTTCCACCCTAGCGGACCAAGAGACCCAGTACTTC. This gives the protein CASSSTLADQETQYF.

The chain uses TRBV20-1 and TRBJ1-2, with TRBD1 as a possible D gene (5 bases). V dropped 3 bases and J dropped 1 base, with 9 bases sitting between them. The germline CDR1 and CDR2 sequences are DFQATT and SNEGSKA (reference sequence). The CDR3 contains 13 residues. CDR3 in DNA: TGCAGTGCTAGCCTTGGGGGTAACTATGGCTACACCTTC. Amino acid sequence: CSASLGGNYGYTF.

This clonotype was detected ten times or more. The chain combines TRBV5-1 with TRBJ2-7; 9 nucleotides match TRBD1. V shed 5 bases, J shed 7 bases, and the junction held 13 bases outside the gene matches. The CDR3 is 15 amino acids. From germline, CDR1 is SGHRS and CDR2 YFSETQ. The CDR3 reads CASSPDRGDRFEQYF. The CDR3 bases are TGCGCCAGCAGTCCGGACAGGGGCGACAGATTTGAGCAGTACTTC.

The table lists this clonotype with a few counts. The chain employs TRBV20-1 and TRBJ1-5; 7 positions match TRBD1. Unmatched junction bases numbered 4, after V lost 0 bases and J lost 2 bases. Germline-derived CDR1 and CDR2 are DFQATT and SNEGSKA (reference sequence). This CDR3 region has 15 residues. The CDR3 nucleotides read TGCAGTGCTAGAGACCACAGGGGAGGCAATCAGCCCCAGCATTTT. Encoded protein: CSARDHRGGNQPQHF.

The chain is built from TRBV29-1 and TRBJ1-5; 7 bases map to TRBD1. CDR3 size: 14 residues. Germline V lookup: CDR1 SQVTM, CDR2 ANQGSEA. With 6 bases clipped from V and 6 bases from J, the junction kept 11 bases outside the gene matches. Written as DNA, the CDR3 is TGCAGCGTCCGAGAGACAGGGTATAGTCAGCCCCAGCATTTT. It specifies CSVRETGYSQPQHF.

The chain couples TRBV29-1 to TRBJ1-2; D is uncertain. This CDR3 has 12 residues. The V gene lost 5 bases and the J gene lost 5 bases, with 12 bases spanning the gap. In germline, CDR1 is SQVTM, CDR2 ANQGSEA. In DNA form, the CDR3 reads TGCAGCGTTAAGAAAAGGGAGTATGGCTACACCTTC. This encodes CSVKKREYGYTF. Complete variable domain (other parts from reference TRBV29-1 and TRBJ1-2): SAVISQKPSRDICQRGTSLTIQCQVDSQVTMMFWYRQQPGQSLTLIATANQGSEATYESGFVIDKFPISRPNLTFSTLTVSNMSPEDSSIYLCSVKKREYGYTFGSGTRLTVV.

The chain carries TRBV5-6 and TRBJ2-1; D uncertain. The CDR3 is 14 residues long. V lost 0 bases to trimming and J lost 4 bases, with 8 bases between them. The V gene's germline CDR1 is SGHDT and CDR2 YYEEEE. The CDR3 spells CASSLAKGYNEQFF. CDR3 DNA: TGTGCCAGCAGCTTGGCGAAGGGATACAATGAGCAGTTCTTC.

This clonotype was seen only a few times. The V and J genes are TRBV20-1 and TRBJ2-1; 9 nucleotides line up with TRBD2. Germline CDR1 DFQATT, CDR2 SNEGSKA (reference sequence). The CDR3 has 15 residues. The V and J ends lost 5 bases and 0 bases, in that order; junction bases with no gene match: 5. The CDR3 loop reads CSALQAGGSYNEQFF. CDR3 nucleotide sequence: TGCAGTGCTCTTCAAGCGGGGGGCTCCTACAATGAGCAGTTCTTC.

The J gene is TRBJ1-5, the V gene TRBV4-3; D gene uncertain. The germline V gene has CDR1 LGHNA and CDR2 YSLEER. Trimming removed 4 bases from V and 7 bases from J, with 17 bases in between. The CDR3 contains 15 residues. CDR3 nucleotides: TGCGCCAGCAGCCCAGATGGGGAATCGGGCCAGCCCCAGCATTTT. Translation: CASSPDGESGQPQHF.

At least ten counts were recorded for this clonotype. The chain combines TRBV18 with TRBJ2-1; either TRBD1 or TRBD2 may fit D (5 bases each). Per germline, CDR1 KGHSH and CDR2 LQKENI. CDR3 length equals 12 residues. V lost 3 bases to trimming and J lost 12 bases, with 12 bases between them. The CDR3 here is CASSPRGARQFF. The CDR3 DNA sequence: TGTGCCAGCTCACCTAGGGGAGCCAGGCAGTTCTTC.

V and J are TRBV4-2 and TRBJ2-2, with 7 positions matching TRBD2. V gave up 0 bases and J gave up 4 bases; unmatched junction bases: 8. CDR3 length: 17 amino acids. Germline lookup yields CDR1 LGHNA and CDR2 YNFKEQ. CDR3 amino acids: CASSQEFNSGFTGELFF. CDR3 bases: TGTGCCAGCAGCCAAGAATTCAATAGCGGGTTCACCGGGGAGCTGTTTTTT.

Many counts were recorded for this clonotype. The V gene is TRBV11-2, the J gene TRBJ2-5, with TRBD2 as a possible D gene (7 bases). V was cut by 0 bases and J by 5 bases, with 19 bases left in between. The CDR3 length is 17 residues. Germline CDR1 reads SGHAT; CDR2 reads FQNNGV. The CDR3 sequence is CASSLEGEGVLTETQYF. In DNA, the CDR3 is TGTGCCAGCAGCTTAGAGGGGGAGGGGGTGTTAACGGAGACCCAGTACTTC. Based on the CDR3 plus reference TRBV11-2 and TRBJ2-5, the full variable domain is EAGVAQSPRYKIIEKRQSVAFWCNPISGHATLYWYQQILGQGPKLLIQFQNNGVVDDSQLPKDRFSAERLKGVDSTLKIQPAKLEDSAVYLCASSLEGEGVLTETQYFGPGTRLLVL.

This chain connects TRBV29-1 to TRBJ2-5; D is undetermined. Germline lookup yields CDR1 SQVTM and CDR2 ANQGSEA. The CDR3 length is 14 residues. The V gene lost 7 bases and the J gene lost 5 bases, with 20 bases spanning the gap. This CDR3 is CSGGDTRFTETQYF. CDR3 DNA sequence: TGCAGCGGAGGAGACACTCGTTTCACGGAGACCCAGTACTTC.

The table lists this clonotype with a few counts. The J gene is TRBJ1-1, the V gene TRBV7-3; a possible D gene is TRBD1 (5 bases). Germline V gene data show CDR1 as SGHTA and CDR2 as FQGTGA. CDR3 length: 15 amino acids. Trimming took off 4 bases at V and 4 bases at J, with 16 bases between the two ends. The DNA of the CDR3 is TGTGCCAGCAGCTCCACGAGGGCAGGGACCACTGAAGCTTTCTTT. This codes for CASSSTRAGTTEAFF.

CDR3 protein: CASSLVISDYTQYF. CDR3 DNA: TGTGCCAGCAGCTTAGTTATTAGCGATTATACGCAGTATTTT. This chain uses TRBV7-2 with TRBJ2-3; tentatively, D is TRBD2 (5 bases). V was cut by 1 base and J by 7 bases, with 12 bases left in between. Looked up from germline, CDR1 is SGHTA and CDR2 is FQGNSA. CDR3 length equals 14 residues.

V gene TRBV4-3 combines with J gene TRBJ2-7; 7 nucleotides align to TRBD2. The V and J ends lost 4 bases and 1 base, in that order; junction bases with no gene match: 4. CDR1 is LGHNA and CDR2 is YSLEER in the germline V gene. The CDR3 runs to 14 residues. The CDR3 reads CASSPILASYEQYF. CDR3 nucleotides: TGCGCCAGCAGCCCAATACTAGCGTCCTACGAGCAGTACTTC.

The genes are TRBV5-4 and TRBJ2-7, with a weak D call TRBD1 (6 bases). Germline values: CDR1 SGHNT, CDR2 YYREEE (reference sequence). Trimming cost V 3 bases and J 9 bases, with 13 bases left between them. This CDR3 comprises 12 residues. The CDR3, as DNA: TGTGCCAGCAGCTCAACAACAGGGCCGCAGTACTTC. It specifies CASSSTTGPQYF. Together with reference TRBV5-4 and TRBJ2-7, the CDR3 gives the full variable domain: ETGVTQSPTHLIKTRGQQVTLRCSSQSGHNTVSWYQQALGQGPQFIFQYYREEENGRGNFPPRFSGLQFPNYSSELNVNALELDDSALYLCASSSTTGPQYFGPGTRLTVT.

The rearrangement links TRBV6-1 to TRBJ1-1, with unresolved D. V lost 2 bases and J 0 bases, leaving 10 bases between the germline ends. Germline V gene data show CDR1 as MNHNS and CDR2 as SASEGT. There are 15 residues in the CDR3. Here the CDR3 reads CASSELGFMNTEAFF. CDR3 in DNA: TGTGCCAGCAGTGAACTGGGCTTCATGAACACTGAAGCTTTCTTT.

CDR3 in amino acids: CASSFDGPSYEQYF. The CDR3 nucleotides are TGTGCCAGCAGTTTTGACGGCCCGTCCTACGAGCAGTACTTC. The rearrangement links TRBV27 to TRBJ2-7, with D uncertain. V shed 3 bases and J shed 1 base, with 10 bases lying between them. The CDR3 is made up of 14 amino acids. Germline lookup yields CDR1 MNHEY and CDR2 SMNVEV (reference sequence).

This clonotype occurred a few times. This chain links TRBV6-5 with TRBJ1-6; D gene ambiguous. Trimming shortened V by 10 bases and J by 9 bases, and 13 bases separated the two germline ends. Germline values: CDR1 MNHEY, CDR2 SVGAGI. This CDR3 region has 12 residues. The CDR3 DNA reads TGTGCCACCTCGCGGGGAAGTTCACCCCTCCACTTT. It is translated as CATSRGSSPLHF.

This clonotype showed up just a few times. The J gene is TRBJ1-6, the V gene TRBV11-3, with D tentatively TRBD1 (6 bases). Germline CDR1 SGHNT, CDR2 YENEEA. Trimming shortened V by 2 bases and J by 8 bases, and 10 bases separated the two germline ends. The CDR3 is 14 residues long. The CDR3 nucleotides read TGTGCCAGCAGCTTAACCAGGGGAGATTCACCCCTCCACTTT. The encoded protein is CASSLTRGDSPLHF.

This clonotype has a count of ten or more. This chain connects TRBV11-2 to TRBJ1-1; no reliable D call. V was cut by 1 base and J by 8 bases, with 11 bases left in between. The CDR3 runs 13 residues. The germline CDR1 and CDR2 sequences are SGHAT and FQNNGV. This chain's CDR3 is CASSLAQGSEAFF. As DNA, the CDR3 is TGTGCCAGCAGCTTAGCCCAAGGGAGCGAAGCTTTCTTT.

This clonotype has ten or more counts. The chain carries TRBV29-1 and TRBJ1-2, with D hard to call. Germline assignment: CDR1 SQVTM and CDR2 ANQGSEA. V lost 4 bases and J 2 bases, leaving 14 bases between the germline ends. This CDR3 spans 14 amino acids. The CDR3 loop is CSVVVGSMNYGYTF. The CDR3 nucleotides read TGCAGCGTTGTGGTTGGGAGTATGAACTATGGCTACACCTTC.

V and J are TRBV5-6 and TRBJ1-2, with D tentatively TRBD1 (6 bases). The CDR3 is 13 residues long. Trimming stripped 4 bases from V and 2 bases from J, with 9 bases between. From germline, CDR1 is SGHDT and CDR2 YYEEEE. CDR3 in amino acids: CASSRDINYGYTF. In nucleotides, the CDR3 is TGTGCCAGCAGCCGGGACATCAACTATGGCTACACCTTC.